This record looks at one TCR beta chain sequence and its context. The antigen remains undetermined. Germline V gene sequence: CDR1 SGHTA, CDR2 FQGNSA. V shed 1 base, J shed 8 bases, and the junction held 15 bases outside the gene matches. The CDR3 is 19 residues long. This specimen comes from a study of T cell responses to AZD1222 COVID-19 vaccine. Turning to the study itself: Doses given second, at about 4 or about 12 weeks, were pooled.

Study conclusions and caveats: Breadth and depth of Spike-specific TCRs rose after two AZD1222 doses. Possibly, clonal diversity was underestimated; donors were largely white British and included more females.

Profiled with immunoSEQ multiplex PCR; TCRdb holds only in-frame clones, not every one. Of about 87,000 clones listed, 90% are singletons. The chain recombines TRBV7-2 with TRBJ1-6, with TRBD1 matching 9 bases. The starting material was peripheral blood, obtained on day 0 of AZD1222 vaccination. This sequence originates from an adult in good health. The CDR3 sequence: CASSLVGTGKGHIDSPLHF. The CDR3 region has the DNA TGTGCCAGCAGCTTAGTGGGGACAGGGAAGGGGCATATTGATTCACCCCTCCACTTT.